This entry is about one T cell receptor (beta chain). No antigen is known for it. Attached unique molecular identifiers marked individual cDNA molecules. Each CDR3 protein gets one entry after TCRdb re-called the 5' RACE reads with MiXCR. The sample records under 35,000 distinct CDR3 sequences, 5% to 6.5% being singletons. The data originate from a study of early T cells in non-severe SARS-CoV-2 infection. In the study overall: Sequencing was performed on bulk RNA from unsorted whole blood, leaving chains unpaired. Whole-study results and caveats: VDJdb matching skewed toward anti-spike CD8 responses, missing private and CD4 specificities.

The CDR3 is 18 residues long. The V and J ends lost 3 bases and 3 bases respectively, with 22 bases between them. The germline V gene has CDR1 MDHEN and CDR2 SYDVKM. Sequencing was carried out using whole blood. The chain recombines TRBV28 with TRBJ2-3, with D possibly TRBD2 on 7 matching bases. The sequence was collected from an adult who was a healthcare worker with PCR-confirmed SARS-CoV-2 infection or an uninfected control (not recorded which). CDR3 amino acids: CASSFCHWGGFGTDTQYF. The CDR3 DNA is TGTGCCAGCAGTTTTTGTCATTGGGGGGGCTTTGGGACAGATACGCAGTATTTT.